This TCR beta chain was recorded in a study of CD8 T cells in ankylosing spondylitis. Each TCR beta library was made by quantitative 5'-RACE that incorporated molecular barcodes. A single record per CDR3 protein comes from TCRdb applying MiXCR to the 5' RACE reads. The table lists about 750,000 distinct CDR3 sequences, under 20% of them singletons. The study's findings and limits: Peripheral blood samples showed relatively rare disease-linked clones, and these clones were CD8+. A TCR beta motif of roughly 8 highly homologous variants seemed to mark ankylosing spondylitis blood.

This clonotype was observed a few times. Its antigen is unknown. This CDR3 contains 16 residues. CDR1 and CDR2 from the germline V gene are SGHTA and FQGTGA. V was trimmed by 0 bases and J by 6 bases, leaving 15 bases between them. The receptor was derived from a male donor with ankylosing spondylitis. The sample taken for sequencing was blood, either unsorted or a sorted T cell fraction (not recorded which). The V gene is TRBV7-3, the J gene TRBJ2-4; TRBD1 might be the D (7 bases). Here the CDR3 DNA reads TGTGCCAGCAGCTTAACGGGGGCAGGGGGAGGAAACATTCAGTACTTC. It encodes CASSLTGAGGGNIQYF.